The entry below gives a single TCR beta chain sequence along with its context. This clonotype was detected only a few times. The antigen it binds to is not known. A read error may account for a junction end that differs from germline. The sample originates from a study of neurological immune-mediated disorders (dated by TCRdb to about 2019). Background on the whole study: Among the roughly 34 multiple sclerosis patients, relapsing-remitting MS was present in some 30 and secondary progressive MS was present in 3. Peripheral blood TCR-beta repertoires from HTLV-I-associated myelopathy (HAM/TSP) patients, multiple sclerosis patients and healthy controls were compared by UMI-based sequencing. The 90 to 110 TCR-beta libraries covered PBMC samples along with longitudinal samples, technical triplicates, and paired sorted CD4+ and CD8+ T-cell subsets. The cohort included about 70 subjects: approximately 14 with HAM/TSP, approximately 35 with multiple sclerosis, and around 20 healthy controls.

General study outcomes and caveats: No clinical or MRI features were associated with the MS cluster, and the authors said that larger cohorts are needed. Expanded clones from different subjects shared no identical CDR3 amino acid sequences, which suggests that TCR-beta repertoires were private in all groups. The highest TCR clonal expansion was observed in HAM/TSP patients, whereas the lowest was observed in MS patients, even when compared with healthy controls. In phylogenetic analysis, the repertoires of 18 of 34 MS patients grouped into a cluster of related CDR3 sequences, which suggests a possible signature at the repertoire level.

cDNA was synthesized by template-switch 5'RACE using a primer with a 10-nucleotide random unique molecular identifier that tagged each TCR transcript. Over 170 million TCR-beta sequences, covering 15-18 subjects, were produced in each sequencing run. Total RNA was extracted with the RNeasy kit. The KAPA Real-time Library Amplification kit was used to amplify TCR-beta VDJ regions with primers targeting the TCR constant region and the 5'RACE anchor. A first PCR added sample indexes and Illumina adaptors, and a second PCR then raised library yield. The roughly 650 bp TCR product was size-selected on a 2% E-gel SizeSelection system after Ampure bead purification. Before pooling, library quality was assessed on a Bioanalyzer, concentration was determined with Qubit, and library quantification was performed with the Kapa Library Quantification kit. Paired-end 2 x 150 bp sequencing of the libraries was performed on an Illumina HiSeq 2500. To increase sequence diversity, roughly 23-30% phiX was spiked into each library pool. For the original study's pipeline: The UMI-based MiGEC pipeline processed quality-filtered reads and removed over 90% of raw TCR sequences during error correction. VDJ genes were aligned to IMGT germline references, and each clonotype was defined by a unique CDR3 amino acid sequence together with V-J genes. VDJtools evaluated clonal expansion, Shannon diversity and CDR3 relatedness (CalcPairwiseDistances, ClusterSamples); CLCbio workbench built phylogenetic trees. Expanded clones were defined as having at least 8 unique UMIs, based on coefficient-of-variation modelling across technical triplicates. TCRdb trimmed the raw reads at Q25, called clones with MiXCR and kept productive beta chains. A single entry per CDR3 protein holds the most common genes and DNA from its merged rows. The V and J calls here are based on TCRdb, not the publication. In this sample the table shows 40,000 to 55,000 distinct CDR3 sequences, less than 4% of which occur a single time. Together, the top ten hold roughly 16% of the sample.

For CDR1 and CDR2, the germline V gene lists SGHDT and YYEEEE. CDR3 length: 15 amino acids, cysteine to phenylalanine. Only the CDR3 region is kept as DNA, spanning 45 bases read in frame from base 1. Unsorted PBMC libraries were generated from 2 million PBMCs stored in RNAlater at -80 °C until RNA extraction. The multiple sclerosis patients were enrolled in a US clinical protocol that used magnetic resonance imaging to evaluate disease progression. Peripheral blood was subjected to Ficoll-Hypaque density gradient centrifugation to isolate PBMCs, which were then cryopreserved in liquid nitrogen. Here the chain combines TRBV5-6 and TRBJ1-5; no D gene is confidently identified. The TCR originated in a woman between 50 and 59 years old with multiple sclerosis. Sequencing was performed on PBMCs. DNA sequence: TGTGCCAGCAGCTTGGGGGCCCAAGGGAATAAGACCCAGAATTTT. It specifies CASSLGAQGNKTQNF. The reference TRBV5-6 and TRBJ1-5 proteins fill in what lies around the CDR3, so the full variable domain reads DAGVTQSPTHLIKTRGQQVTLRCSPKSGHDTVSWYQQALGQGPQFIFQYYEEEERQRGNFPDRFSGHQFPNYSSELNVNALLLGDSALYLCASSLGAQGNKTQNFGDGTRLSIL.